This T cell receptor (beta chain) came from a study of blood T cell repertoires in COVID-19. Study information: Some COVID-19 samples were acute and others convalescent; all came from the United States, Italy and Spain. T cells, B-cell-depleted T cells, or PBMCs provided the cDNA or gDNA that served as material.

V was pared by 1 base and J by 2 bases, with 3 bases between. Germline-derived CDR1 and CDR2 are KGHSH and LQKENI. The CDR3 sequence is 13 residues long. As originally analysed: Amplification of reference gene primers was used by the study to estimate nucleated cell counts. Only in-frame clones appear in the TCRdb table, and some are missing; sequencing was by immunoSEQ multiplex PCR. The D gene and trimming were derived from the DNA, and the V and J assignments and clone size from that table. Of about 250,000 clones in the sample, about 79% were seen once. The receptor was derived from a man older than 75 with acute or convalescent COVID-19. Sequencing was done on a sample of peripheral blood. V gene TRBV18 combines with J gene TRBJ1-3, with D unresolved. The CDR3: CASSPQPGNTIYF. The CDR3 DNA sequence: TGTGCCAGCTCACCACAGCCTGGAAACACCATATATTTT.